One sample yielded the 15 T cell receptor beta chains listed below, sequenced in a study of vaccination and CD4 T cells after COVID-19. The antigens for these receptors are not known. Sequencing of cultured CD4+ T cell DNA used the Oncomine TCR Beta short-read assay. In TCRdb, the PCR reads were re-called with MiXCR into one record per CDR3 protein. The sample has just under 20,000 distinct CDR3 sequences; roughly 71% are singletons. The treatment is: approximately 9-day PBMC culture with coronavirus spike peptide pools or control peptides (ViraFEST assay). Sequencing used CD4+ T cells from blood, cultured in vitro. These receptor sequences come from a human donor who had recovered from COVID-19.

The chain uses TRBV5-1 and TRBJ2-3; 8 bases are shared with TRBD2. CDR1 is SGHRS, CDR2 YFSETQ, per germline. After removal of 4 bases from V and 3 bases from J, the junction contained 10 bases not matched to a gene. The CDR3 extends over 16 amino acids. This chain's CDR3 is CASSRGGPLSTDTQYF. The DNA of the CDR3 is TGCGCCAGCAGCCGGGGGGGGCCCCTTAGTACAGATACGCAGTATTTT.

The DNA for the CDR3 is TGTGCCAGCAGCGACCCCTTCAGTCAAGCTTTCTTT. Residues: CASSDPFSQAFF. This chain joins TRBV27 and TRBJ1-1; no reliable D call. The CDR3 runs 12 residues. Looked up from germline, CDR1 is MNHEY and CDR2 is SMNVEV (reference sequence). V was shortened by 6 bases and J by 9 bases, with 14 bases between the two germline ends.

This clonotype was seen a few times. The J gene is TRBJ2-7, the V gene TRBV6-2 or TRBV6-3; TRBD2 might be the D (6 bases). The CDR3 has 13 amino acids. V gave up 6 bases and J gave up 7 bases, with 16 bases separating them. From germline, CDR1 is MNHEY and CDR2 SVGEGT. The CDR3 region has the DNA TGTGCCAGCAGGCCGTGGGGGGTGTCGGAGCAGTACTTC. Its protein is CASRPWGVSEQYF.

The chain recombines TRBV20-1 with TRBJ2-5, with a tentative D call TRBD2 (5 bases). CDR1 and CDR2 (germline): DFQATT, SNEGSKA (reference sequence). With 1 base removed from V and 7 bases from J, the gap between germline ends came to 16 bases. The length of the CDR3 is 14 residues. CDR3 protein: CSARAETDSGTQYF. The CDR3 nucleotides are TGCAGTGCTAGAGCCGAGACGGACTCAGGGACCCAGTACTTC.

The table lists this clonotype with a count of one. V and J are TRBV5-1 and TRBJ2-7; 8 nucleotides match TRBD1. V lost 3 bases to trimming and J lost 0 bases; unmatched junction nucleotides: 5. The CDR3 is made up of 15 amino acids. Germline CDR1 is SGHRS and CDR2 is YFSETQ. This CDR3 reads CASSWGGQGSYEQYF. The CDR3 nucleotides read TGCGCCAGCAGCTGGGGTGGACAGGGCTCCTACGAGCAGTACTTC. The full variable domain, in which reference TRBV5-1 and TRBJ2-7 provide the parts outside the CDR3, is KAGVTQTPRYLIKTRGQQVTLSCSPISGHRSVSWYQQTPGQGLQFLFEYFSETQRNKGNFPGRFSGRQFSNSRSEMNVSTLELGDSALYLCASSWGGQGSYEQYFGPGTRLTVT.

The V and J genes are TRBV7-2 and TRBJ1-5, with 8 bases matching TRBD1. The CDR3 runs to 16 residues. Trimming at V came to 2 bases and at J to 7 bases, leaving 10 bases not matched to a gene. Germline-derived CDR1 and CDR2 are SGHTA and FQGNSA. CDR3 loop: CASSLSGQGAGQPQHF. As DNA, the CDR3 is TGTGCCAGCAGCTTATCAGGGCAGGGGGCCGGGCAGCCCCAGCATTTT.

The chain's CDR3 is CATRSSTDTQYF. The CDR3 nucleotides are TGTGCCACCCGGTCGAGCACAGATACGCAGTATTTT. The gene calls are TRBV15 and TRBJ2-3; D is unclear. V was cut by 8 bases and J by 0 bases, with 6 bases left in between. Germline assignment: CDR1 LNHNV and CDR2 YYDKDF (reference sequence). The CDR3 consists of 12 residues.

The V call is TRBV12-3 or TRBV12-4, the J call TRBJ2-1; D unresolved. V lost 3 bases and J 3 bases, leaving 9 bases between the germline ends. The CDR3 contains 14 residues. In DNA, the CDR3 is TGTGCCAGCAGTTTCCAGCTAGTCTACAATGAGCAGTTCTTC. Its translation is CASSFQLVYNEQFF.

In this sample, this clonotype turned up a few times. The chain employs TRBV19 and TRBJ1-2; D call uncertain. Germline V gives CDR1 LNHDA, CDR2 SQIVND (reference sequence). This CDR3 comprises 13 residues. V lost 3 bases, J lost 8 bases, and 13 bases lay in between. The CDR3: CASSIFEGSGYTF. In DNA, the CDR3 is TGTGCCAGTAGTATTTTTGAGGGAAGCGGCTACACCTTC.

V and J are TRBV19 and TRBJ2-7; 14 bases line up with TRBD2. The CDR3 loop spans 16 amino acids. V shed 5 bases, J shed 0 bases, and the junction held 3 bases outside the gene matches. CDR1 LNHDA and CDR2 SQIVND come from the germline V gene (reference sequence). The CDR3 here is CASSRLAGGSSYEQYF. The CDR3 bases are TGTGCCAGTAGTCGACTAGCGGGGGGGAGCTCCTACGAGCAGTACTTC.

The V call is TRBV28, the J call TRBJ2-7; tentative D call: TRBD1 (6 bases). Trimming cost V 8 bases and J 6 bases, with 20 bases left between them. Germline V CDR1 and CDR2: MDHEN, SYDVKM. The CDR3 sequence is 14 residues long. The CDR3 DNA reads TGTGCCAGCGTTTTCCGGCCAGGGGATTCCGAGCAGTACTTC. Protein sequence: CASVFRPGDSEQYF.

The chain joins TRBV27 to TRBJ2-2; 14 bases agree with TRBD2. This CDR3 contains 16 residues. J gave up 2 bases and V 9 bases, and 5 bases lay outside the gene matches. Germline CDR1 is MNHEY and CDR2 is SMNVEV (reference sequence). The CDR3 reads CASRTSGRSNTGELFF. CDR3 DNA sequence: TGTGCCAGTCGGACTAGCGGGAGGTCCAACACCGGGGAGCTGTTTTTT.

This sequence joins TRBV12-3 or TRBV12-4 and TRBJ2-7; the match to TRBD2 covers 7 bases. The trim removed 6 bases at V and 3 bases at J, leaving 14 bases unmatched. There are 16 residues in the CDR3. The CDR3 spells CASSRGEWARDYEQYF. The CDR3 DNA reads as TGTGCCAGCAGCCGGGGGGAGTGGGCGAGGGACTACGAGCAGTACTTC.

This clonotype was detected only once. The V and J genes are TRBV30 and TRBJ1-1; weak D call: TRBD1 (6 bases). The ends were cut back, 5 bases at V and 11 bases at J, with 15 bases in the middle. CDR3 length: 11 residues. Germline CDR1 is GTSNPN and CDR2 is SVGIG (reference sequence). The CDR3 reads CAWERGGWAFF. The CDR3 coding sequence is TGTGCCTGGGAAAGGGGGGGGTGGGCTTTCTTT.

The V gene is TRBV6-2 or TRBV6-3, the J gene TRBJ2-1, with 9 positions matching TRBD2. CDR3 length equals 16 residues. The trim removed 6 bases at V and 8 bases at J, leaving 14 bases unmatched. Germline CDR1 is MNHEY and CDR2 is SVGEGT. Here the CDR3 DNA reads TGTGCCAGCAGACCCCATCATAGCGGGAGACGGGATGAGCAGTTCTTC. Protein product: CASRPHHSGRRDEQFF.